The 8 T cell receptor beta chains reported below all come from one sample, sequenced in a study of molecular identifiers for immune sequencing clone quantification. TCRdb itself ran the PCR reads through MiXCR, one entry per CDR3 protein. This table has around 470,000 distinct CDR3 sequences, 25% appearing once. The material sequenced was naive CD8+ T cells from blood, with Jurkat cell RNA spiked in. Subset indicated: FACS-sorted CD8+CD4-CCR7+CD45RA+ naive T cells. The receptors were sampled from a human donor in good health. Some libraries in this study had Jurkat cell RNA spiked in.

This clonotype was observed a few times. This chain links TRBV19 with TRBJ2-3; TRBD1 agrees at 8 bases. The ends lost 3 bases at V and 2 bases at J; junction bases unmatched: 4. The CDR3 is made up of 15 amino acids. In germline, CDR1 is LNHDA, CDR2 SQIVND (reference sequence). CDR3 nucleotides: TGTGCCAGTAGTATCGACAGGGGACCCACAGATACGCAGTATTTT. Translated, it gives CASSIDRGPTDTQYF. Together with reference TRBV19 and TRBJ2-3, the CDR3 gives the full variable domain: DGGITQSPKYLFRKEGQNVTLSCEQNLNHDAMYWYRQDPGQGLRLIYYSQIVNDFQKGDIAEGYSVSREKKESFPLTVTSAQKNPTAFYLCASSIDRGPTDTQYFGPGTRLTVL.

The V gene is TRBV28, the J gene TRBJ2-2; D might be TRBD2 (6 bases). Germline-derived CDR1 and CDR2 are MDHEN and SYDVKM. This CDR3 comprises 18 residues. V lost 3 bases, J lost 3 bases, and 20 bases lay in between. The CDR3 reads CASSFTIAEGMDTGELFF. Written as DNA, the CDR3 is TGTGCCAGCAGTTTCACGATAGCGGAAGGAATGGACACCGGGGAGCTGTTTTTT.

This clonotype appeared a few times. The chain has TRBV5-4 and TRBJ2-1; TRBD1 agrees at 9 bases. Germline CDR1 SGHNT, CDR2 YYREEE (reference sequence). This CDR3 has 12 amino acids. The V gene end was trimmed by 2 bases and the J gene end by 15 bases; junction bases not matched to a gene: 6. CDR3 DNA sequence: TGTGCCAGCAGCTTAGCCGGGACAGGGATGTTCTTC. Its translation: CASSLAGTGMFF.

This clonotype came up a few times. The J gene is TRBJ1-5, the V gene TRBV6-5; 9 nucleotides line up with TRBD1. CDR1 and CDR2 from the germline V gene are MNHEY and SVGAGI. The CDR3 contains 18 residues. The J segment lost 5 bases and the V segment lost 6 bases, leaving 17 bases of the junction unmatched. CDR3 amino acids: CASSSGGLGTGGDQPQHF. Written as DNA, the CDR3 is TGTGCCAGCAGCAGTGGCGGGTTGGGTACAGGGGGCGATCAGCCCCAGCATTTT.

This clonotype was seen repeatedly, ten times or more. The chain recombines TRBV29-1 with TRBJ1-1, with D unclear. Germline CDR1 is SQVTM and CDR2 is ANQGSEA. The CDR3 loop spans 12 amino acids. V was pared by 6 bases and J by 6 bases, with 14 bases between. The CDR3 loop is CSVSSRHPEAFF. CDR3 DNA sequence: TGCAGCGTCTCATCGCGGCACCCTGAAGCTTTCTTT.

Here the CDR3 reads CASSLTGTSGTDTQYF. DNA of the CDR3: TGTGCCAGCAGTTTAACCGGGACTAGTGGCACAGATACGCAGTATTTT. The rearrangement links TRBV27 to TRBJ2-3; 8 nucleotides align to TRBD2. This CDR3 comprises 16 residues. V shed 2 bases and J 1 base; nucleotides not matched to a gene: 5. CDR1 and CDR2 (germline): MNHEY, SMNVEV (reference sequence).

This clonotype was seen a few times. The V gene is TRBV20-1, the J gene TRBJ1-6; the D is unclear. V gave up 0 bases and J gave up 10 bases, with 16 bases separating them. The CDR3 has 15 residues. CDR1 and CDR2 from the germline V gene are DFQATT and SNEGSKA (reference sequence). The CDR3 protein is CSARDSPLSRSPLHF. As DNA, the CDR3 is TGCAGTGCTAGAGATAGTCCCCTATCGCGGTCACCCCTCCACTTT.

This clonotype was detected ten times or more. The rearrangement uses TRBV20-1 and TRBJ1-3, with D unclear. The CDR3 covers 15 residues. Germline V CDR1 and CDR2: DFQATT, SNEGSKA (reference sequence). V was shortened by 6 bases and J by 4 bases, with 19 bases between the two germline ends. Written as DNA, the CDR3 is TGCAGTGCGGAGGTCCTACGCCTGGGAGGAAACACCATATATTTT. Translated, it gives CSAEVLRLGGNTIYF.